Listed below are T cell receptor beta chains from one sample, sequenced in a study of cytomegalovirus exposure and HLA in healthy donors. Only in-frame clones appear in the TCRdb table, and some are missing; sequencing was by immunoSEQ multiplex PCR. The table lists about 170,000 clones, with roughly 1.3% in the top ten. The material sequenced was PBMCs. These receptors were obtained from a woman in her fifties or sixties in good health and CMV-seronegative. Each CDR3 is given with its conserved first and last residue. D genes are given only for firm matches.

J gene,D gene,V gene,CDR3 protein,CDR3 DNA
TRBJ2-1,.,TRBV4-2,CASSQSPDEQFF,TGTGCCAGCAGCCAAAGCCCCGATGAGCAGTTCTTC
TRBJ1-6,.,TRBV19,CASSISSVSYNSPLHF,TGTGCCAGTAGTATTTCGTCCGTCTCCTATAATTCACCCCTCCACTTT
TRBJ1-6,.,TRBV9,CASSVNSRNSPLHF,TGTGCCAGCAGCGTAAACAGTCGTAATTCACCCCTCCACTTT
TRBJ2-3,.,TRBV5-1,CASSLGAGTDTQYF,TGCGCCAGCAGCTTAGGGGCGGGAACAGATACGCAGTATTTT
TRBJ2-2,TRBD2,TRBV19,CASTSRGGPNTGELFF,TGTGCCAGTACCTCGCGGGGGGGGCCGAACACCGGGGAGCTGTTTTTT
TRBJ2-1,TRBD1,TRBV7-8,CASSHYLRRQGAPSEQFF,TGTGCCAGCAGCCATTACCTACGCCGACAGGGGGCTCCAAGTGAGCAGTTCTTC
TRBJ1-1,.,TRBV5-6,CASSLVGRSNTEAFF,TGTGCCAGCAGCTTGGTTGGCAGATCGAACACTGAAGCTTTCTTT
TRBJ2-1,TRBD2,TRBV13,CASSRGLAGGSSYNEQFF,TGTGCCAGCAGCCGGGGACTAGCGGGAGGGAGCTCCTACAATGAGCAGTTCTTC
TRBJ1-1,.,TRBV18,CASSLSPGKTEAFF,TGTGCCAGCTCACTGTCACCAGGGAAAACTGAAGCTTTCTTT
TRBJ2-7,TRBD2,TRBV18,CASSPPGGRAPYEQYF,TGTGCCAGCTCACCCCCGGGGGGTAGGGCCCCCTACGAGCAGTACTTC
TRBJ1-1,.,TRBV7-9,CASSLTVNTEAFF,TGTGCCAGCAGTTTGACAGTTAACACTGAAGCTTTCTTT
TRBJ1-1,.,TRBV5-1,CASSLAPQGRSRNTEAFF,TGCGCCAGCAGCTTGGCCCCCCAGGGCCGTTCCAGGAACACTGAAGCTTTCTTT
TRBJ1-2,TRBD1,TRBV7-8,CASSPPGQRFYGYTF,TGTGCCAGCAGCCCGCCGGGACAGCGTTTCTATGGCTACACCTTC
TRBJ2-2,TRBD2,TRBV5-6,CASSPLGTSGVTGELFF,TGTGCCAGCAGCCCTCTCGGGACTAGCGGGGTCACCGGGGAGCTGTTTTTT
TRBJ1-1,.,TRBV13,CASSLGRGLEAFF,TGTGCCAGCAGCTTAGGCCGGGGACTTGAAGCTTTCTTT
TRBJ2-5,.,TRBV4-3,CASSQSLQGNSDSQYF,TGCGCCAGCAGCCAAAGCCTACAGGGAAATTCTGACTCCCAGTACTTC
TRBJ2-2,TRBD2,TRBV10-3,CAISRLAGNTGELFF,TGTGCCATCAGTAGACTAGCGGGGAACACCGGGGAGCTGTTTTTT
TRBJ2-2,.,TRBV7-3,CASSLTKAAGTGELFF,TGTGCCAGCAGCTTAACGAAGGCAGCGGGCACCGGGGAGCTGTTTTTT
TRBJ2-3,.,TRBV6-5,CASSRTDTDTQYF,TGTGCCAGCAGTCGGACAGACACAGATACGCAGTATTTT
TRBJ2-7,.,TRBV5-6,CASSLYPGDTYEQYF,TGTGCCAGCAGCTTGTACCCAGGGGACACCTACGAGCAGTACTTC
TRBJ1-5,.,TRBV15,CATSRDRTSQPQHF,TGTGCCACCAGCAGAGATAGAACCTCTCAGCCCCAGCATTTT
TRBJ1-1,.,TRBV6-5,CASSRHQGGSTEAFF,TGTGCCAGCAGCCGACATCAGGGCGGTAGCACTGAAGCTTTCTTT
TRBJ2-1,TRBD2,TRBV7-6,CASSLARLSGGNEQFF,TGTGCCAGCAGCTTAGCGCGTTTGAGCGGGGGGAATGAGCAGTTCTTC
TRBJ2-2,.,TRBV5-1,CASSTQQGEGTGELFF,TGCGCCAGCAGCACCCAACAGGGGGAGGGCACCGGGGAGCTGTTTTTT
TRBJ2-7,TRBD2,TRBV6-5,CASSYLAGVFYEQYF,TGTGCCAGCAGTTACCTAGCGGGGGTCTTCTACGAGCAGTACTTC
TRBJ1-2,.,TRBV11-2,CASSLDQWYGYTF,TGTGCCAGCAGCTTAGACCAGTGGTATGGCTACACCTTC
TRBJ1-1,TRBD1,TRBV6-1,CASSLRRGQGTEAFF,TGTGCCAGCAGCCTTCGCAGGGGGCAGGGAACTGAAGCTTTCTTT